This TCR beta chain was recorded in a study of T cells in Graves' hyperthyroidism and ophthalmopathy (dated by TCRdb to the late 2010s). With regard to the full study: Peripheral blood was sampled at the time of initial diagnosis, prior to any treatment. A discovery cohort of about 95 patients, fewer than 50 with Graves' ophthalmopathy and 55 to 60 with stable Graves' hyperthyroidism, was used to find distinguishing TCR V-J signatures. Whether ophthalmopathy could be predicted prospectively was tested in an independent validation cohort made up of about 18 hyperthyroidism patients plus 17 patients who later progressed to ophthalmopathy. The roughly 94 discovery patients were randomly divided into training and test sets at a 7:3 ratio. Thyroid tissue and blood T-cell repertoires from over 5 Graves' hyperthyroidism patients were also compared in the study. After blood sampling, hyperthyroidism patients were treated with methimazole at a starting dose of 30 mg daily, and ophthalmopathy patients were treated with high-dose intravenous methylprednisolone. TCR Vbeta CDR3 sequencing of 120 to 150 peripheral blood samples (around 45 ophthalmopathy, some 75 hyperthyroidism and about 17 progressor patients) is reported in the paper.

General conclusions and limits of the study: A 13 V-J signature model separated ophthalmopathy from stable hyperthyroidism, with nearly 90% sensitivity and 81.08% specificity in cross-validation and 80%/75% in testing. Most expanded thyroid clonotypes (frequency above 0.001) were also detected in blood, suggesting blood repertoires may reflect thyroid immune responses. In validation, the model predicted progression to ophthalmopathy with approximately 71% sensitivity and around 72% specificity, a median of around six months before onset. No statistical method was used to fix the sample size in advance, and group allocation was not hidden from the investigators.

Stable Graves' hyperthyroidism was defined as the absence of progression to ophthalmopathy over 18 months of follow-up. The hyperthyroidism patients were between 18 and 65 years old and newly diagnosed, with a disease duration of less than 2 months. Exclusion was applied to patients with uncontrolled infections, other autoimmune diseases, pregnancy or lactation. Diagnoses were established on the basis of clinical symptoms, serum thyroxine and TRAb, thyroid ultrasound, and orbital computed tomography. Ficoll-Paque density gradient centrifugation was used to isolate PBMCs from about 9 ml of fresh peripheral blood. Total RNA was extracted with Trizol reagent, and quality was checked on an Agilent 2100 Bioanalyzer. The CDR3 starts with the cysteine, ends with the phenylalanine, and has 16 residues. Solely the CDR3 DNA is kept, with 48 bases framed from the first base. Germline trimming amounts to 0 bases on V and 1 base on J, with 3 as the count of junction bases outside the gene matches. Taken from the germline V gene, the CDR1 and CDR2 loops are MGHRA and YSYEKL.

The TCR beta CDR3 regions were amplified from RNA transcripts. The first round of RT-PCR for the TCR CDR3 was performed with the HTBI primer set and the Qiagen OneStep RT-PCR kit. A second multiplex PCR round built the libraries, followed by size selection and purification. Libraries were sequenced paired-end with 100 bp reads on an Illumina HiSeq2000. In the original analysis: SOAPnuke was used to process the raw data, throwing out any read that contained adapters or uncalled bases, had a mean Phred below 15, or lacked an exact constant-primer or identifier match. High-quality paired reads were merged with COPE v1.2.5, and unique nucleotide sequences were defined as clonotypes. MiTCR v1.1 was used to align clonotypes to the IMGT TRBV, TRBD and TRBJ reference segments. Analysis was restricted to V-J combinations with a frequency above 0.0001, which covered roughly 99% of repertoires. The TCS score was defined as F50 (clonal expansion) divided by E x V (chaos), with BLOSUM62-based TCRdist calculated between CDR3 peptides within each V-J. Welch's t-statistics and random forest reduced around 520 V-J features to around 14, which were used in a naive Bayes classifier (R e1071). TCRdb applied fastp at Q25 and MiXCR to the public reads, then kept only in-frame beta chains. Each entry merges the rows of one CDR3 protein and shows their most common DNA and genes. TCRdb, not the authors, supplied the V and J calls. The sample includes around 210,000 distinct CDR3 sequences, with less than 20% observed a single time. Over 45% of the sample goes to the ten largest clones.

This clonotype was seen many times. Its recognized antigen is unknown. Base qualities are missing; no much larger clone stands one base away. The sequence was obtained from a woman aged 50 to 65 with Graves' hyperthyroidism. The rearrangement joined TRBV4-1 to TRBJ2-1; a stretch of 7 junction bases matches TRBD2. The sample comprised blood. The nucleotide sequence reads TGCGCCAGCAGCCAAGATCCAGCGGGGTCCTACAATGAGCAGTTCTTC. The resulting protein is CASSQDPAGSYNEQFF.